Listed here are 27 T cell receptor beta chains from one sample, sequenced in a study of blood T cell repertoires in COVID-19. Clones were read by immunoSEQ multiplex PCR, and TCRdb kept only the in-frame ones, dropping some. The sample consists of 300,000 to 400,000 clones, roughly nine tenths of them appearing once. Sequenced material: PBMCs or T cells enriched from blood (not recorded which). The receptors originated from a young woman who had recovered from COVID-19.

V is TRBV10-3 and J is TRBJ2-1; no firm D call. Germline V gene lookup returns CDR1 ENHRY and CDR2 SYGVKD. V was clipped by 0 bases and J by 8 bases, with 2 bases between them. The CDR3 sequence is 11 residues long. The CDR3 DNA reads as TGTGCCATCAGTGAGTCCTATGAGCAGTTCTTC. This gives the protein CAISESYEQFF.

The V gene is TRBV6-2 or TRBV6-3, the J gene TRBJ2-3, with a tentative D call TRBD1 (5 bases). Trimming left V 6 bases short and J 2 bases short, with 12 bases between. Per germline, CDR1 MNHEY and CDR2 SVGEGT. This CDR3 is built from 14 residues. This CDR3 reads CASSGQGFTDTQYF. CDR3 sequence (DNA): TGTGCCAGCAGCGGGCAGGGATTCACAGATACGCAGTATTTT.

CDR3 nucleotides: TGTGCCAGCAGCCCCACCAGTAGCACAGATACGCAGTATTTT. The encoded protein is CASSPTSSTDTQYF. This chain joins TRBV3-1 (or the pseudogene TRBV3-2) and TRBJ2-3, with D uncertain. V dropped 4 bases and J dropped 0 bases, with 8 bases sitting between them. CDR3 length equals 14 residues. Germline V gene sequence: CDR1 LGHDT, CDR2 YNNKEL (reference sequence).

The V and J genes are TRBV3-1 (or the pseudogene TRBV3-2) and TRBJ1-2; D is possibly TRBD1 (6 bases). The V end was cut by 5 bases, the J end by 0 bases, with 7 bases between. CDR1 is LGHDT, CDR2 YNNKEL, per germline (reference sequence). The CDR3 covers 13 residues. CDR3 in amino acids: CASSGTSNYGYTF. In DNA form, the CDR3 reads TGTGCCAGCAGCGGGACATCTAACTATGGCTACACCTTC.

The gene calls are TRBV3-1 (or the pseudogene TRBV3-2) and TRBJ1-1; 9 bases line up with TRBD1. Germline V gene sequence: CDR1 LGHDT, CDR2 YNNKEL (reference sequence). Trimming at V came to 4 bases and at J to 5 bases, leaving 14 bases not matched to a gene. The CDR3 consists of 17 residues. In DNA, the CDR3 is TGTGCCAGCAGCCCAGTCCCAGGACAGGGGTTATGGACTGAAGCTTTCTTT. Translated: CASSPVPGQGLWTEAFF.

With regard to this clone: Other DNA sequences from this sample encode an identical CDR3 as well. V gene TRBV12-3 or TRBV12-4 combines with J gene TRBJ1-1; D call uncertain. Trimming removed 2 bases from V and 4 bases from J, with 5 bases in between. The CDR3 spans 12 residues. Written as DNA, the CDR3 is TGTGCCAGCAGTTTACGGGGCACTGAAGCTTTCTTT. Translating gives CASSLRGTEAFF.

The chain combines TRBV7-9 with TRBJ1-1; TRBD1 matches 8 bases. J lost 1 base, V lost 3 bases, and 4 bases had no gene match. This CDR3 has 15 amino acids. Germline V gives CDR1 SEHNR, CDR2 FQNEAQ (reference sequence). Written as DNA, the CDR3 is TGTGCCAGCAGCTTCGACAGGGGCTCGAACACTGAAGCTTTCTTT. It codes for CASSFDRGSNTEAFF.

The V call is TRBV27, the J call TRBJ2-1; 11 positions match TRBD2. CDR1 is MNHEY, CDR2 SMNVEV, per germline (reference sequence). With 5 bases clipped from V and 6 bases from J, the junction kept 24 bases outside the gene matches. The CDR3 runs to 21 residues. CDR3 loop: CASSHAGTSGIPRRSTNEQFF. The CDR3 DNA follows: TGTGCCAGCAGTCACGCCGGGACTAGCGGTATCCCCCGACGATCGACCAATGAGCAGTTCTTC.

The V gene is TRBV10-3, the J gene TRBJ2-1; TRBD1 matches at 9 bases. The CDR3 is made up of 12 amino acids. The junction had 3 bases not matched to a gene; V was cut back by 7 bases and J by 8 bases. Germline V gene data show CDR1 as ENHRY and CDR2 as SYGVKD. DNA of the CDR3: TGTGCCATCACCACAGGGGGCCATGAGCAGTTCTTC. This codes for CAITTGGHEQFF.

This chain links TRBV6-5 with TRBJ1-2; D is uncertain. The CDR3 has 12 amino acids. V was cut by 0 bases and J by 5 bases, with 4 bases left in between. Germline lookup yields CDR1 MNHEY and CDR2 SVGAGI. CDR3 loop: CASSYSAYGYTF. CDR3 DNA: TGTGCCAGCAGTTACTCTGCGTATGGCTACACCTTC.

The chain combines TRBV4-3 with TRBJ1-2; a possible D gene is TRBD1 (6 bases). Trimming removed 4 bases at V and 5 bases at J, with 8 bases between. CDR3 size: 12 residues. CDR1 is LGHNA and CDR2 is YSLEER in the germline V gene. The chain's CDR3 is CASSRTGYGYTF. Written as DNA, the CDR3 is TGCGCCAGCAGCCGTACAGGGTATGGCTACACCTTC.

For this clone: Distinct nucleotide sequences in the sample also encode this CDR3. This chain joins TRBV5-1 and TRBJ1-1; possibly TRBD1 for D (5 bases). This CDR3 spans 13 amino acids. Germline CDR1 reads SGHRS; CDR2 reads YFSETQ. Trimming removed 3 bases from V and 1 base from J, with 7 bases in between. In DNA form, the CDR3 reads TGCGCCAGCAGCTCCGGACAGAACACTGAAGCTTTCTTT. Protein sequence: CASSSGQNTEAFF.

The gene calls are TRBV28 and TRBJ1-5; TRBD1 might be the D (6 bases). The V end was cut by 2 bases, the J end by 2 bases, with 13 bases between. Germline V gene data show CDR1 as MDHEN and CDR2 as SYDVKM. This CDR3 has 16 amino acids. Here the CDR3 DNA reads TGTGCCAGCAGTTTAAAAGCGGGGGGCGGCAATCAGCCCCAGCATTTT. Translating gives CASSLKAGGGNQPQHF.

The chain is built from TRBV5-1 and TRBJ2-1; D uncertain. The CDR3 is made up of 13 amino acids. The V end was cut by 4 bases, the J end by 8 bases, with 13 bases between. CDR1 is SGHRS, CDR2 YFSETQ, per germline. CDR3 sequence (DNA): TGCGCCAGCAGCCCTCGCCCGAGCGATGAGCAGTTCTTC. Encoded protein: CASSPRPSDEQFF.

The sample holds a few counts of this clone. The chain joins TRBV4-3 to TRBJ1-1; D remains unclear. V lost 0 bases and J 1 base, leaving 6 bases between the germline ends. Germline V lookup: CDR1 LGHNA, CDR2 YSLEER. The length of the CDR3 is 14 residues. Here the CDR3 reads CASSQDKRNTEAFF. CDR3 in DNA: TGCGCCAGCAGCCAAGATAAGCGGAACACTGAAGCTTTCTTT.

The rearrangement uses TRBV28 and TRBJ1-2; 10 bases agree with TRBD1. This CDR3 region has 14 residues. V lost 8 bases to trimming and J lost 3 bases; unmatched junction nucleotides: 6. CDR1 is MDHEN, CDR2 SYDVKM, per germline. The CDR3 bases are TGTGCCAGCGGCAGGACAGGGGGTCACTATGGCTACACCTTC. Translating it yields CASGRTGGHYGYTF.

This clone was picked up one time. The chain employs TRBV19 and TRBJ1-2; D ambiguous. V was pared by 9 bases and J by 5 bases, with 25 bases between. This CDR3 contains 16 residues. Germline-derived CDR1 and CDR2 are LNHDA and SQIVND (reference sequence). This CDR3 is CASGTPDGREFYGYTF. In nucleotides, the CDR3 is TGTGCCAGCGGTACACCGGACGGGAGGGAATTTTATGGCTACACCTTC.

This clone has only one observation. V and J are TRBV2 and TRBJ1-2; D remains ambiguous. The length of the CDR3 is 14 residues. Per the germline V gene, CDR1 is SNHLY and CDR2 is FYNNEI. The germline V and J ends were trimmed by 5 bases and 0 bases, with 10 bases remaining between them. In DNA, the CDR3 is TGTGCCAGCAGTCGACACCCAGCTAACTATGGCTACACCTTC. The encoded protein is CASSRHPANYGYTF.

The CDR3 loop reads CASRGDRGQYEQYF. DNA for the CDR3: TGTGCCAGCAGGGGGGACAGGGGGCAGTACGAGCAGTACTTC. The rearrangement links TRBV28 to TRBJ2-7; 12 bases are shared with TRBD1. Per the germline V gene, CDR1 is MDHEN and CDR2 is SYDVKM. V was pared by 6 bases and J by 4 bases, with 4 bases of the junction left unmatched. The CDR3 sequence is 14 residues long. The entire variable domain, with the rest obtained from reference TRBV28 and TRBJ2-7, is as follows: DVKVTQSSRYLVKRTGEKVFLECVQDMDHENMFWYRQDPGLGLRLIYFSYDVKMKEKGDIPEGYSVSREKKERFSLILESASTNQTSMYLCASRGDRGQYEQYFGPGTRLTVT.

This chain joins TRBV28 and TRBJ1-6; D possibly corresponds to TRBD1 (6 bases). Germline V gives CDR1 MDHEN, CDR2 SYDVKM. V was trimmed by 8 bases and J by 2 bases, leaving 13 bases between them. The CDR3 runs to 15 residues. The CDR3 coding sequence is TGTGCCAGCCTCACAGGGAACCCCTATAATTCACCCCTCCACTTT. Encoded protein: CASLTGNPYNSPLHF.

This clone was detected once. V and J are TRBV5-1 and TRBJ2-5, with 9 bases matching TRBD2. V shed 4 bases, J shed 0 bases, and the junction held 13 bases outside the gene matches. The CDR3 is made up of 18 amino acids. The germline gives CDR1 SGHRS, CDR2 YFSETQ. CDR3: CASSTGVAGAQYQETQYF. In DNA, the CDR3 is TGCGCCAGCAGCACGGGGGTAGCGGGGGCCCAGTACCAAGAGACCCAGTACTTC. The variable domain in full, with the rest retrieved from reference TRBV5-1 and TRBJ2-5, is KAGVTQTPRYLIKTRGQQVTLSCSPISGHRSVSWYQQTPGQGLQFLFEYFSETQRNKGNFPGRFSGRQFSNSRSEMNVSTLELGDSALYLCASSTGVAGAQYQETQYFGPGTRLLVL.

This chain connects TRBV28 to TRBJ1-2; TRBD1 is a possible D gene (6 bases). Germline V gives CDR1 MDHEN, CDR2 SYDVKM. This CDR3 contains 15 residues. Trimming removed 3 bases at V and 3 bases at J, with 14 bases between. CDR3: CASSFPPQGYYGYTF. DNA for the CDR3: TGTGCCAGCAGTTTCCCTCCACAGGGCTACTATGGCTACACCTTC.

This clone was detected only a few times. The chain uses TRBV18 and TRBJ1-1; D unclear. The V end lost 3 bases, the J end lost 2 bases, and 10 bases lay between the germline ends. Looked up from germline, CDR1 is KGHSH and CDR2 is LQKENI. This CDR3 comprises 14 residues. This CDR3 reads CASSPLDTNTEAFF. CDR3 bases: TGTGCCAGCTCACCTCTCGACACTAACACTGAAGCTTTCTTT.

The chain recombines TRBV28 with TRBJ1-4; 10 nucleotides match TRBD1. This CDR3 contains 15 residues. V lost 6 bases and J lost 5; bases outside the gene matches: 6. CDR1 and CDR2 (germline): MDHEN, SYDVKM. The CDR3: CASRLTDRGNEKLFF. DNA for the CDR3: TGTGCCAGCAGGCTTACGGACAGGGGGAATGAAAAACTGTTTTTT.

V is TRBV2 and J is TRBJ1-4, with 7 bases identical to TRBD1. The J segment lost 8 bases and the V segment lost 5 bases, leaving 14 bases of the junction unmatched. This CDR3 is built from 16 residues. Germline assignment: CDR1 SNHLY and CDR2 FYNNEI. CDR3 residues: CASSRSAPARGEKLFF. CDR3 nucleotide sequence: TGTGCCAGCAGTCGAAGCGCCCCGGCCAGGGGGGAAAAACTGTTTTTT.

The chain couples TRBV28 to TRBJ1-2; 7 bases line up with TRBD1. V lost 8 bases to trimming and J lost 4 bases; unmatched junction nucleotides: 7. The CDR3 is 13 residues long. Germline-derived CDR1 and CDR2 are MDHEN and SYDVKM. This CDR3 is CASGPGQRYGYTF. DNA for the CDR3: TGTGCCAGCGGTCCGGGACAGCGCTATGGCTACACCTTC.

In nucleotides, the CDR3 is TGCGCCAGCAGCCGCTCGCAGGGGGCGGACGAGCAGTACTTC. Its translation: CASSRSQGADEQYF. The chain combines TRBV4-1 with TRBJ2-7; 8 bases match TRBD1. Trimming took 4 bases from V and 5 from J; bases not matched to a gene: 7. Per germline, CDR1 MGHRA and CDR2 YSYEKL. This CDR3 region has 14 residues.